This T cell receptor beta chain was documented in a study of T cells in narcolepsy. Study-level background: Healthy controls were enrolled alongside patients with narcolepsy type 1 or type 2. Study results and limitations: HCRT-specific and TRIB2-specific autoreactive clonotypes appeared among same-patient CSF and blood CD4+ clonotypes. Blood of same and different patients, but not healthy controls, reportedly held recurring autoreactive clonotypes.

V dropped 5 bases and J dropped 0; count of bases not matched to a gene: 2. Germline lookup yields CDR1 PRHDT and CDR2 FYEKMQ (reference sequence). The CDR3 consists of 15 residues. For this clone: Antigen unknown.

Sequencing used immunoSEQ multiplex PCR; TCRdb keeps in-frame clones, though not all of them. The sample comprises just under 30,000 clones, around 87% of which are singletons, and 0.8% to 0.9% rests with the top ten. Sequencing was performed on memory (CD45RA-) CD4+ T cells from blood. This receptor was taken from a human donor in good health. This chain links TRBV13 with TRBJ1-4; 8 nucleotides match TRBD1. The CDR3 DNA follows: TGTGCCAGCAGCCCGGGACAGGCAACTAATGAAAAACTGTTTTTT. This encodes CASSPGQATNEKLFF. Full variable domain (missing parts from reference TRBV13 and TRBJ1-4): AAGVIQSPRHLIKEKRETATLKCYPIPRHDTVYWYQQGPGQDPQFLISFYEKMQSDKGSIPDRFSAQQFSDYHSELNMSSLELGDSALYFCASSPGQATNEKLFFGSGTQLSVL.